This TCR beta chain is drawn from a study of CXCR3-negative and CXCR3-positive naive CD8 T cells. Overall study context: Across all libraries, TRB reads numbered about 135 million, with about 1.5 +/- 0.3 million in each library. Study results and caveats: Cryopreserved cells partially lost CXCR3 expression, and fresh PBMCs were used in most assays.

Researchers prepared the TRB cDNA libraries using 5' RACE with UMI labels. TCRdb reanalyzed the 5' RACE reads and collapses them to one entry per CDR3 protein, without DNA. Its clone listing holds roughly 24,000 distinct CDR3 sequences. A remark on this clonotype: Its target is unknown.

Those CD8+ T cells considered naive were CD45RO-CCR7+CD27+CD95-. This CDR3 comprises 16 residues. Germline V gene lookup returns CDR1 MNHEY and CDR2 SVGEGT. The sample taken for sequencing was naive CXCR3- CD8+ T cells from blood. Indicated subset: CD45RO-CCR7+CD27+CD95- naive CD8+ T cells lacking CXCR3 (TNR3-). The sequence derives from a human donor in good health. Some clones in this sample may be carry-over from other donors' samples. The chain uses TRBV6-2 or TRBV6-3 and TRBJ2-2; checking the TCRdb D call of TRBD2 is not possible without DNA. The CDR3 is CASSYPGLANTGELFF.